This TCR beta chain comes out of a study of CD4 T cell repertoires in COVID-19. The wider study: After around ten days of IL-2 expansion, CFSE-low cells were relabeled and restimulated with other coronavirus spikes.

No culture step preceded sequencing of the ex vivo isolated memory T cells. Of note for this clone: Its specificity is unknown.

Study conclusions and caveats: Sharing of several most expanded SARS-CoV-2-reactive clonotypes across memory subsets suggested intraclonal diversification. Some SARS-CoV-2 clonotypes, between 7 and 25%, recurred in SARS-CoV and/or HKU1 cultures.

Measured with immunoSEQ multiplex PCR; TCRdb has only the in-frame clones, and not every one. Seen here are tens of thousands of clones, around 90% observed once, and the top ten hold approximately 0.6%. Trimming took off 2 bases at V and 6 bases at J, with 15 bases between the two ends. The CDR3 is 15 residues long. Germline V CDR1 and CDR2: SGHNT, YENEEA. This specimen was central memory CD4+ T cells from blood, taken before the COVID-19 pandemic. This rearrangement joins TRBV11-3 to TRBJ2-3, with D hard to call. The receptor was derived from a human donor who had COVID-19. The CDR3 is CASSLTPGPEDTQYF. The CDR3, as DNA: TGTGCCAGCAGCTTAACCCCCGGCCCGGAGGATACGCAGTATTTT.